A selection of T cell receptor beta chains follows, all from one sample in a study of blood T cell repertoires in COVID-19. The protocol was immunoSEQ multiplex PCR, while the TCRdb copy is restricted to in-frame clones and leaves out a portion. This sample has 250,000 or so clones; 83% occur once, and the top ten carry around 3.5%. Material: PBMCs or T cells enriched from blood (not recorded which). These receptors originate from a woman between 35 and 50 years old who had been exposed to COVID-19. CDR3s include the opening cysteine and the closing phenylalanine or tryptophan. The D gene is left open where the match is weak. Where a row states a size, it is once, few, many or the class of an expanded clone; other rows omit it.

J gene | V gene | D gene | CDR3 length | clone size | CDR3 protein | CDR3 DNA
TRBJ1-3 | TRBV28 | . | 13 | . | CASRPHSGNTIYF | TGTGCCAGCAGGCCACACTCTGGAAACACCATATATTTT
TRBJ1-5 | TRBV6-2/TRBV6-3 | . | 14 | . | CASSYRTDNQPQHF | TGTGCCAGCAGTTACAGGACAGATAATCAGCCCCAGCATTTT
TRBJ2-5 | TRBV11-3 | . | 15 | . | CASSLTGHFQETQYF | TGTGCCAGCAGCTTAACGGGACACTTCCAAGAGACCCAGTACTTC
TRBJ1-2 | TRBV28 | TRBD1 | 13 | . | CASSDTGAYGYTF | TGTGCCAGCAGTGACACAGGGGCCTATGGCTACACCTTC
TRBJ1-1 | TRBV19 | TRBD1 | 13 | once | CAIRDRENTEAFF | TGTGCCATTCGGGACAGGGAGAACACTGAAGCTTTCTTT
TRBJ2-7 | TRBV18 | . | 14 | . | CASSPDRLTYEQYF | TGTGCCAGCTCACCCGACAGGCTAACCTACGAGCAGTACTTC
TRBJ2-1 | TRBV18 | . | 17 | . | CASSPRTAGVGMDEQFF | TGTGCCAGCTCACCACGTACAGCAGGGGTGGGTATGGATGAGCAGTTCTTC
TRBJ2-1 | TRBV7-6 | TRBD2 | 16 | . | CASRGLAGGQYNEQFF | TGTGCCAGCAGAGGCCTAGCGGGGGGACAATACAATGAGCAGTTCTTC
TRBJ1-1 | TRBV28 | . | 14 | . | CASRWGRRNTEAFF | TGTGCCAGCAGGTGGGGGCGCAGGAACACTGAAGCTTTCTTT
TRBJ1-4 | TRBV5-1 | . | 14 | . | CASSLISGDEKLFF | TGCGCCAGCAGCTTAATATCAGGGGATGAAAAACTGTTTTTT
TRBJ2-7 | TRBV19 | . | 14 | few | CASSRGGYSYEQYF | TGTGCCTCATCAAGGGGGGGCTACTCCTACGAGCAGTACTTC
TRBJ2-3 | TRBV6-1 | . | 13 | . | CASSDGGTDTQYF | TGTGCCAGCAGTGACGGTGGCACAGATACGCAGTATTTT
TRBJ2-1 | TRBV27 | . | 13 | . | CASKLATYNEQFF | TGTGCCAGCAAACTAGCTACCTACAATGAGCAGTTCTTC
TRBJ2-7 | TRBV6-6 | . | 11 | once | CASTGGLEQYF | TGTGCCAGCACCGGGGGTCTCGAGCAGTACTTC
TRBJ1-2 | TRBV10-1 | TRBD1 | 14 | . | CASSETGVLSGYTF | TGCGCCAGCAGTGAGACAGGGGTCCTCTCTGGCTACACCTTC
TRBJ1-2 | TRBV7-2 | . | 13 | . | CASSLGTDYGYTF | TGTGCCAGCAGTCTAGGGACTGATTATGGCTACACCTTC
TRBJ1-5 | TRBV19 | . | 12 | . | CASSIGGQPQHF | TGTGCCAGTAGTATAGGAGGGCAGCCCCAGCATTTT
TRBJ2-2 | TRBV7-9 | . | 15 | . | CASSLFGQNTGELFF | TGTGCCAGCAGCTTATTTGGACAGAACACCGGGGAGCTGTTTTTT
TRBJ2-7 | TRBV2 | . | 12 | . | CASSYEVYEQYF | TGTGCCAGCAGTTACGAGGTCTACGAGCAGTACTTC
TRBJ2-5 | TRBV3-1/TRBV3-2 | TRBD2 | 15 | . | CASSLGTSGGQTQYF | TGTGCCAGCAGCCTCGGGACTAGCGGGGGACAGACCCAGTACTTC
TRBJ2-3 | TRBV6-1 | TRBD2 | 14 | . | CASSDQAGADTQYF | TGTGCCAGCAGTGACCAAGCGGGGGCGGATACGCAGTATTTT
TRBJ1-5 | TRBV2 | TRBD1 | 16 | . | CASSETNMGQSQPQHF | TGTGCCAGCAGTGAAACCAATATGGGACAGTCGCAGCCCCAGCATTTT
TRBJ1-5 | TRBV28 | TRBD1 | 15 | . | CASSSRDRAAQPQHF | TGTGCCAGCAGTTCCCGAGACAGGGCCGCTCAGCCCCAGCATTTT
TRBJ1-1 | TRBV19 | TRBD1 | 14 | . | CASSVGQGNTEAFF | TGTGCCAGTAGTGTGGGACAGGGGAACACTGAAGCTTTCTTT
TRBJ2-1 | TRBV7-9 | TRBD2 | 16 | once | CASSLAPAGGRHEQFF | TGTGCCAGCAGCTTAGCGCCGGCGGGGGGGCGCCATGAGCAGTTCTTC
TRBJ1-5 | TRBV11-2 | . | 14 | . | CASSLSDSNQPQHF | TGTGCCAGCAGCTTGAGTGATAGCAATCAGCCCCAGCATTTT
TRBJ2-7 | TRBV4-1 | TRBD1 | 16 | . | CASSQKQGASSYEQYF | TGCGCCAGCAGCCAAAAACAGGGGGCAAGCTCCTACGAGCAGTACTTC
TRBJ1-2 | TRBV6-5 | . | 11 | . | CASSFRGGYTF | TGTGCCAGCAGTTTTAGGGGTGGCTACACCTTC
TRBJ2-7 | TRBV3-1/TRBV3-2 | . | 15 | . | CASSLTTGSSYEQYF | TGTGCCAGCAGTCTTACTACAGGGAGCTCCTACGAGCAGTACTTC
TRBJ2-7 | TRBV5-6 | TRBD2 | 15 | . | CASSSRLAGGYEQYF | TGTGCCAGCAGCTCCCGACTAGCGGGGGGGTACGAGCAGTACTTC
TRBJ2-4 | TRBV6-5 | . | 12 | . | CASSLTGNIQYF | TGTGCCAGCAGCCTAACAGGGAACATTCAGTACTTC
TRBJ2-1 | TRBV6-5 | TRBD2 | 15 | . | CASSYKRGGADEQFF | TGTGCCAGCAGTTACAAACGGGGGGGTGCGGATGAGCAGTTCTTC
TRBJ1-1 | TRBV5-4 | . | 12 | few | CASSRGDTEAFF | TGTGCCAGCAGCCGGGGGGATACTGAAGCTTTCTTT
TRBJ2-7 | TRBV5-1 | TRBD1 | 14 | . | CASTPGTGENEQYF | TGCGCCAGCACCCCCGGGACAGGGGAAAACGAGCAGTACTTC
TRBJ2-3 | TRBV7-9 | . | 13 | . | CASSLVSADTQYF | TGTGCCAGCAGCTTAGTGAGCGCAGATACGCAGTATTTT
TRBJ1-1 | TRBV5-1 | . | 14 | . | CASSLGGANTEAFF | TGCGCCAGCAGCTTAGGCGGGGCGAACACTGAAGCTTTCTTT
TRBJ2-2 | TRBV5-1 | TRBD1 | 17 | . | CASSLRLDRGRTGELFF | TGCGCCAGCAGCTTGAGGCTGGACAGGGGAAGAACCGGGGAGCTGTTTTTT
TRBJ2-1 | TRBV3-1/TRBV3-2 | TRBD2 | 16 | . | CASSRRLAGPYNEQFF | TGTGCCAGCAGCCGCCGACTAGCGGGACCCTACAATGAGCAGTTCTTC
TRBJ2-1 | TRBV7-9 | TRBD1 | 18 | . | CASSLVRTGIGVSNEQFF | TGTGCCAGCAGCTTGGTAAGGACAGGGATTGGTGTTAGCAATGAGCAGTTCTTC
TRBJ2-3 | TRBV28 | . | 15 | . | CASNPAGEDTDTQYF | TGTGCCAGCAATCCAGCCGGAGAGGACACAGATACGCAGTATTTT
TRBJ1-4 | TRBV7-9 | . | 14 | few | CASLDRQGLDKLFF | TGTGCCAGTTTGGACCGCCAGGGGCTTGACAAGCTGTTTTTT
TRBJ1-2 | TRBV6-5 | . | 13 | once | CASSPPGGYGYTF | TGTGCCAGCAGTCCCCCGGGGGGATATGGCTACACCTTC
TRBJ1-2 | TRBV27 | TRBD1 | 16 | . | CASSLRQGVSLSSYTF | TGTGCCAGCAGTTTACGACAGGGGGTGTCGTTAAGTAGCTACACCTTC
TRBJ2-7 | TRBV19 | TRBD2 | 14 | . | CASSVFSGEGRQYF | TGTGCCAGTAGTGTCTTTAGCGGGGAAGGACGGCAGTACTTC
TRBJ2-7 | TRBV7-9 | TRBD1 | 16 | once | CASSLRTGTGVYEQYF | TGTGCCAGCAGCCTCCGGACCGGGACAGGGGTGTACGAGCAGTACTTC
TRBJ1-1 | TRBV27 | . | 13 | . | CASSPKANTEAFF | TGTGCCAGCAGTCCGAAAGCGAACACTGAAGCTTTCTTT
TRBJ1-2 | TRBV27 | . | 13 | . | CASSLRGNYGYTF | TGTGCCAGCAGTTTACGGGGGAACTATGGCTACACCTTC
TRBJ2-3 | TRBV5-1 | TRBD2 | 15 | . | CASSPLAGGTDTQYF | TGCGCCAGCAGTCCCTTAGCGGGGGGAACAGATACGCAGTATTTT
TRBJ2-3 | TRBV21-1 | . | 16 | . | CASSKGGGRPTDTQYF | TGTGCCAGCAGCAAAGGGGGAGGGCGACCCACAGATACGCAGTATTTT
TRBJ2-2 | TRBV5-8 | TRBD2 | 16 | once | CASSFKRGGGTGELFF | TGTGCCAGCAGCTTTAAGCGGGGGGGCGGCACCGGGGAGCTGTTTTTT